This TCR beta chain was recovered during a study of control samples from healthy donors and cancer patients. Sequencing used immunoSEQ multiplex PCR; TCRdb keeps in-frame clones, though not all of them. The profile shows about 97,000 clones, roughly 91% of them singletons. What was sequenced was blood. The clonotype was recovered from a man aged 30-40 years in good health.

CDR3 amino acids: CASSPGGMNTEAFF. As DNA, the CDR3 is TGTGCCAGCAGCCCTGGGGGGATGAACACTGAAGCTTTCTTT. The V gene is TRBV21-1, the J gene TRBJ1-1. TRBV21-1 represents a pseudogene. CDR3 length equals 14 residues.